This passage covers 13 T cell receptor beta chains from one sample sequenced in a study of T cells in Graves' hyperthyroidism and ophthalmopathy. Amplification of TCR beta CDR3 regions was performed using RNA transcripts as template. Carried out on the TCR CDR3, a first-round RT-PCR used the HTBI primer set. TCRdb reprocessed the multiplex PCR reads via MiXCR and lists one record per CDR3 protein. Seen here are around 500,000 distinct CDR3 sequences, over 13% observed once, and the top ten hold less than 20%. Sequenced input: blood. Receptor source: a woman between 18 and 29 years old with Graves' hyperthyroidism.

This clonotype was found a few times. The rearrangement uses TRBV20-1 and TRBJ1-5; a possible D gene is TRBD1 (5 bases). The V end lost 6 bases, the J end lost 3 bases, and 15 bases lay between the germline ends. The length of the CDR3 is 14 residues. Per germline, CDR1 DFQATT and CDR2 SNEGSKA (reference sequence). The CDR3 here is CSALGGDLNQPQHF. The CDR3 coding sequence is TGCAGTGCCCTGGGTGGGGACCTCAATCAGCCCCAGCATTTT.

This clonotype was found many times. The rearrangement joins TRBV3-1 to TRBJ2-1; 10 nucleotides line up with TRBD2. Germline assignment: CDR1 LGHDT and CDR2 YNNKEL (reference sequence). Trimming cost V 4 bases and J 8 bases; bases outside gene matches: 8. CDR3 length: 15 residues. This CDR3 reads CASSPGLADDHEQFF. DNA of the CDR3: TGTGCCAGCAGCCCCGGACTAGCGGACGACCATGAGCAGTTCTTC.

This clonotype was detected ten times or more. This chain joins TRBV11-1 and TRBJ2-7; tentative D call: TRBD2 (5 bases). The germline V and J ends were trimmed by 5 bases and 3 bases, with 8 bases remaining between them. The CDR3 runs to 12 residues. Germline V gene data show CDR1 as SGHAT and CDR2 as FQDESV (reference sequence). The CDR3 DNA sequence: TGTGCCAGCAGCCGACTAAGCTACGAGCAGTACTTC. Translated: CASSRLSYEQYF.

This clonotype has at least ten counts. The chain couples TRBV2 to TRBJ2-1, with TRBD2 matching 7 bases. Per germline, CDR1 SNHLY and CDR2 FYNNEI. The J segment lost 2 bases and the V segment lost 5 bases, leaving 6 bases of the junction unmatched. This CDR3 has 15 amino acids. For the CDR3, the DNA is TGTGCCAGCAGTAGGGGAGGGGAAGCCTACAATGAGCAGTTCTTC. Its protein is CASSRGGEAYNEQFF.

The sample holds many counts of this clonotype. The J gene is TRBJ2-3, the V gene TRBV12-3 or TRBV12-4; D perhaps matches TRBD2 (5 bases). Trimming pared 5 bases from V and 4 bases from J, leaving 19 bases between. The CDR3 runs 16 residues. CDR3 DNA sequence: TGTGCCAGCAGTGACATAATACGGACTGTCCCAGATACGCAGTATTTT. Its protein product is CASSDIIRTVPDTQYF.

The gene calls are TRBV14 and TRBJ1-1; D unclear. The CDR3 is made up of 12 amino acids. Between the trimmed V and J ends, which lost 8 bases and 0 bases, there was a span of 7 bases. Germline CDR1 reads SGHDN; CDR2 reads FVKESK. For the CDR3, the DNA is TGTGCCAGCGCGAGGCTGAACACTGAAGCTTTCTTT. As protein: CASARLNTEAFF.

This clonotype occurred many times. This chain joins TRBV19 and TRBJ1-2; D is uncertain. The CDR3 consists of 15 residues. Trimming removed 3 bases from V and 0 bases from J, with 11 bases in between. Germline V gene data show CDR1 as LNHDA and CDR2 as SQIVND (reference sequence). The CDR3 spells CASSIGPGTNYGYTF. In DNA, the CDR3 is TGTGCCAGTAGTATCGGACCAGGAACTAACTATGGCTACACCTTC.

This clonotype came up many times. The V gene is TRBV11-1, the J gene TRBJ2-1; 9 bases agree with TRBD2. There are 15 residues in the CDR3. After removal of 5 bases from V and 5 bases from J, the junction contained 7 bases not matched to a gene. Germline CDR1 and CDR2: SGHAT and FQDESV (reference sequence). The CDR3 DNA reads as TGTGCCAGCAGCAGCCCCGCGGGAGGGGACAATGAGCAGTTCTTC. Its protein is CASSSPAGGDNEQFF.

This clonotype showed up many times. V and J are TRBV6-1 and TRBJ2-1, with 9 bases identical to TRBD2. CDR3 length: 15 amino acids. CDR1 and CDR2 (germline): MNHNS, SASEGT. J was trimmed by 8 bases and V by 7 bases; bases with no gene match: 12. DNA for the CDR3: TGTGCCAGCAAGGGAGGCGGGAGGGCCGTCCATGAGCAGTTCTTC. Its protein is CASKGGGRAVHEQFF.

This clonotype was detected a few times. The rearrangement uses TRBV7-2 and TRBJ2-2, with 9 positions matching TRBD1. The CDR3 spans 16 residues. Per germline, CDR1 SGHTA and CDR2 FQGNSA. V lost 5 bases and J lost 4; bases outside the gene matches: 8. The CDR3 reads CASSPPGTGITGELFF. The CDR3 nucleotides are TGTGCCAGCAGCCCACCCGGGACAGGGATCACCGGGGAGCTGTTTTTT.

This clonotype was observed many times. The gene calls are TRBV27 and TRBJ2-1, with D hard to call. The CDR3 extends over 14 amino acids. CDR1 and CDR2 (germline): MNHEY, SMNVEV (reference sequence). V was clipped by 2 bases and J by 9 bases, with 14 bases between them. Written as DNA, the CDR3 is TGTGCCAGCAGTTTAGTGTTCCAAAACGGTGAGCAGTTCTTC. Translation gives CASSLVFQNGEQFF.

The rearrangement uses TRBV10-2 and TRBJ1-2; 7 bases align to TRBD1. The junction had 11 bases not matched to a gene; V was cut back by 7 bases and J by 3 bases. CDR3 length equals 15 residues. CDR1 is WSHSY, CDR2 SAAADI, per germline. CDR3 amino acids: CASTDRQGQYYGYTF. The CDR3 bases are TGCGCCAGCACCGATAGACAGGGACAATACTATGGCTACACCTTC.

This clonotype showed up many times. V gene TRBV10-3 combines with J gene TRBJ1-5; possible D gene TRBD1, 5 bases. Germline V CDR1 and CDR2: ENHRY, SYGVKD. The CDR3 consists of 15 residues. Trimming took off 3 bases at V and 2 bases at J, with 11 bases between the two ends. The CDR3 nucleotides are TGTGCCATCAGTGATGGGGGGACCGGCAATCAGCCCCAGCATTTT. Its translation: CAISDGGTGNQPQHF.